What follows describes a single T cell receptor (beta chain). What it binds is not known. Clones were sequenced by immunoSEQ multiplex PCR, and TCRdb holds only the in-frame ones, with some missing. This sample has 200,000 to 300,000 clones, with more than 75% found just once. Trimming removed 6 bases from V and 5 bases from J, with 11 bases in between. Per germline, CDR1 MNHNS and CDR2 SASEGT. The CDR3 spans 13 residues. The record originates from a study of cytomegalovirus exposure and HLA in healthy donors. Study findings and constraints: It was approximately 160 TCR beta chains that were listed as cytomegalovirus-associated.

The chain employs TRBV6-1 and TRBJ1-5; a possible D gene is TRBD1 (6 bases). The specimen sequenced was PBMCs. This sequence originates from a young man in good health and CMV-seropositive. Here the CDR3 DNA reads TGTGCCAGCAGGCTGGAGGGGGATCAGCCCCAGCATTTT. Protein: CASRLEGDQPQHF.